This passage covers 17 T cell receptor beta chains from one sample sequenced in a study of T cell clonality in common variable immunodeficiency. Study observations and caveats: Common variable immunodeficiency TCR beta sequences reportedly had fewer deletions and N-nucleotide insertions.

Only in-frame clones appear in the TCRdb table, and some are missing; sequencing was by immunoSEQ multiplex PCR. The specimen has 15,000 to 20,000 clones, none found just once. No cognate antigen is known for these TCRs. The sample taken for sequencing was peripheral blood mononuclear cells. The source is a human donor with common variable immunodeficiency.

The table lists this clone with many counts. With the read ending 3 residues before the CDR3 end, the germline J gene is used to fill in that end. The V call is TRBV28, the J call TRBJ1-2, with TRBD1 as a possible D gene (5 bases). V lost 2 bases and J lost 2, with 21 bases in between. Germline CDR1 MDHEN, CDR2 SYDVKM. The CDR3 is made up of 18 amino acids. CDR3 DNA, as far as it was read: TGTGCCAGCAGTTTAGAGATCGGCAGGGCGAAGGGAAACTATGGC. As protein: CASSLEIGRAKGNYG. The full CDR3 sequence reads CASSLEIGRAKGNYGYTF.

This clone has at least ten counts. The read ends 3 residues early relative to the CDR3; the germline J gene fills the gap. The rearrangement joins TRBV2 to TRBJ2-5, with D maybe TRBD2 (5 bases). Deletions cut 6 bases from V and 5 bases from J, with 16 bases between. Germline-derived CDR1 and CDR2 are SNHLY and FYNNEI. The CDR3 sequence is 14 residues long. The CDR3 DNA, read in part, is TGTGCCAGCAGCGTTTTTTCTAGCAGGGAGACC. It specifies CASSVFSSRET. The whole CDR3 is CASSVFSSRETQYF.

With regard to this clone: Read sequence stops 3 residues before the CDR3 end, and the germline J gene provides the missing end. The chain carries TRBV6-1 and TRBJ2-7; D possibly corresponds to TRBD2 (6 bases). Between the trimmed V and J ends, which lost 3 bases and 6 bases, there was a span of 15 bases. CDR1 and CDR2 (germline): MNHNS, SASEGT. The CDR3 extends over 14 amino acids. CDR3 amino acids: CASSDTQRGGEQYF. The covered CDR3 bases are TGTGCCAGCAGTGACACCCAAAGGGGAGGCGAG.

Details on this clone: The DNA ends 3 residues before the CDR3 does, and the rest of the CDR3 is filled in from the germline J gene. The rearrangement uses TRBV19 and TRBJ2-1; maybe TRBD2 (5 bases). Germline CDR1 and CDR2: LNHDA and SQIVND (reference sequence). V was clipped by 3 bases and J by 0 bases, with 12 bases between them. This CDR3 has 16 amino acids. The CDR3 bases that were read are TGTGCCAGTAGTATTAGCGCCCACAGCTCCTACAATGAG. Translating it yields CASSISAHSSYNE. The whole CDR3 region reads CASSISAHSSYNEQFF.

In its sample, this clone was seen a few times. Read sequence stops 3 residues before the CDR3 end, and the germline J gene provides the missing end. The chain couples TRBV7-9 to TRBJ2-7; 11 nucleotides agree with TRBD1. The CDR3 covers 14 residues. Germline V gene sequence: CDR1 SEHNR, CDR2 FQNEAQ (reference sequence). The junction had 3 bases not matched to a gene; V was cut back by 5 bases and J by 3 bases. The CDR3 is CASSPGTGGYEQYF. CDR3 DNA (partial): TGTGCCAGCAGCCCCGGGACAGGGGGCTACGAG.

This clone was seen only a few times. Sequencing ends 3 residues short of the CDR3 end; the germline J gene provides the rest. The chain links TRBV5-1 to TRBJ2-7, with a weak D call TRBD1 (5 bases). The V gene's germline CDR1 is SGHRS and CDR2 YFSETQ. V was cut by 0 bases and J by 4 bases, with 17 bases left in between. The CDR3 contains 16 residues. Here the CDR3 reads CASSLDPGRAPYEQYF. The part of the CDR3 DNA that was read is TGCGCCAGCAGCTTGGATCCGGGCAGGGCCCCTTACGAG.

Points on this clone: The CDR3 goes on 3 residues after the read ends, and that part is filled in from the germline J gene. The rearrangement uses TRBV30 and TRBJ2-5; D perhaps matches TRBD1 (5 bases). Germline loops: CDR1 GTSNPN, CDR2 SVGIG (reference sequence). The CDR3 contains 14 residues. The ends were cut back, 0 bases at V and 6 bases at J, with 14 bases in the middle. The sequenced CDR3 bases are TGTGCCTGGAGTGTACAGGCAGGGCCGAAGACC. Residues: CAWSVQAGPKT. From start to end, the CDR3 is CAWSVQAGPKTQYF.

This clone was found many times. The read gets to within 3 residues of the CDR3 end, and the germline J gene fills in the rest. The chain links TRBV18 to TRBJ1-1; D is unclear. Germline values: CDR1 KGHSH, CDR2 LQKENI. The CDR3 has 11 amino acids. The CDR3 here is CASSPEREAFF. The CDR3 DNA, read in part, is TGTGCCAGCTCACCGGAGCGGGAA.

This clone was seen more than once but under ten times. The read falls 3 residues short of the CDR3 end, and the missing part is taken from the germline J gene. The chain employs TRBV19 and TRBJ2-5, with 8 bases fitting TRBD2. Germline CDR1 LNHDA, CDR2 SQIVND (reference sequence). V trimming: 5 bases; J trimming: 5 bases; junction bases outside the gene matches: 4. The CDR3 spans 13 residues. CDR3 DNA (partial): TGTGCCAGTAGTCCGGTAGCGGGGGAGACC. It is translated as CASSPVAGET. The full CDR3 sequence reads CASSPVAGETQYF.

This clone was seen only a few times. The CDR3 end lies 3 residues beyond the end of the read and is filled in from the germline J gene. This rearrangement joins TRBV5-1 to TRBJ2-7; 8 bases fit TRBD1. CDR1 and CDR2 from the germline V gene are SGHRS and YFSETQ. The CDR3 runs 14 residues. Trimming cost V 4 bases and J 4 bases; bases outside gene matches: 7. CDR3 residues: CASSAAGGDYEQYF. CDR3 DNA, as far as it was read: TGCGCCAGCAGCGCAGCAGGGGGCGATTACGAG.

In its sample, this clone was seen many times. Partial CDR3 DNA: TGCAGCGTTGAAACGAAGTACAGGGATGCCAAA. Amino acid sequence: CSVETKYRDAK. The whole CDR3 sequence reads CSVETKYRDAKAFF. The rearrangement joins TRBV29-1 to TRBJ1-1; possible D gene TRBD1, 6 bases. The read terminates 3 residues before the CDR3 end, so the remaining end is supplied by the germline J gene. Germline assignment: CDR1 SQVTM and CDR2 ANQGSEA. The CDR3 totals 14 residues.

Note on this clone: Read sequence stops 3 residues before the CDR3 end, and the germline J gene provides the missing end. This chain connects TRBV7-8 to TRBJ2-7; 10 nucleotides match TRBD1. Germline CDR1 is SGHVS and CDR2 is FQNEAQ. The CDR3 contains 16 residues. Trimming removed 5 bases from V and 0 bases from J; junction bases left unmatched: 7. Partial CDR3 DNA: TGTGCCAGCAGCCTGACAGGGGGCTTCAACTCCTACGAG. Residues: CASSLTGGFNSYE. The whole CDR3 protein reads CASSLTGGFNSYEQYF.

A few counts support this clone. The CDR3 end lies 3 residues beyond the end of the read and is filled in from the germline J gene. The chain is built from TRBV7-9 and TRBJ2-3; D is ambiguous. There are 12 residues in the CDR3. V was pared by 3 bases and J by 2 bases, with 3 bases between. CDR1 and CDR2 from the germline V gene are SEHNR and FQNEAQ (reference sequence). The sequenced part of the CDR3 DNA is TGTGCCAGCAGCTTCTCCACAGATACG. This sequence encodes CASSFSTDT. The full CDR3 is CASSFSTDTQYF.

This clone was detected a few times. The junction departs from the called germline gene at one end, perhaps through a read error. The CDR3 end falls 3 residues outside the read, so it is completed with the germline J gene. V and J are TRBV7-9 and TRBJ2-1; 7 bases map to TRBD2. Germline V gene lookup returns CDR1 SEHNR and CDR2 FQNEAQ (reference sequence). This CDR3 is 15 amino acids long. The CDR3 loop reads CSSSLGAGAGNEQFF. CDR3 bases read: TGTTCCAGCAGCTTAGGGGCGGGAGCGGGGAATGAG.

Many counts were recorded for this clone. The CDR3 is cut off 3 residues early in the read; its end comes from the germline J gene. The gene calls are TRBV5-1 and TRBJ2-2; 8 positions match TRBD1. V trimming: 4 bases; J trimming: 6 bases; junction bases outside the gene matches: 8. There are 15 residues in the CDR3. Germline V gene sequence: CDR1 SGHRS, CDR2 YFSETQ. The part of the CDR3 DNA that was read is TGCGCCAGCAGCCCCGGGACAGGCGATTCCGGGGAG. Translating gives CASSPGTGDSGE. The whole CDR3 protein reads CASSPGTGDSGELFF.

This clone occurred a few times. The CDR3 goes on 3 residues after the read ends, and that part is filled in from the germline J gene. V and J are TRBV6-2 or TRBV6-3 and TRBJ1-2; D unresolved. The CDR3 loop spans 13 amino acids. Trimming left V 7 bases short and J 2 bases short, with 11 bases between. Germline CDR1 MNHEY, CDR2 SVGEGT. The chain's CDR3 is CASIWWQNYGYTF. CDR3 bases read: TGTGCCAGCATTTGGTGGCAGAACTATGGC.

By frequency in the sample, this clone is medium-sized. The sequenced fragment ends 3 residues before the CDR3 boundary, so the rest is inferred from the germline J gene. The chain is built from TRBV5-1 and TRBJ2-3; possibly TRBD2 for D (6 bases). The CDR3 totals 16 residues. Germline loops: CDR1 SGHRS, CDR2 YFSETQ. V was cut by 2 bases and J by 6 bases, with 19 bases left in between. The sequenced CDR3 bases are TGCGCCAGCAGCTTTAGTCCGGCGGGATCCACGGATACG. Its protein is CASSFSPAGSTDT. The entire CDR3 sequence reads CASSFSPAGSTDTQYF.